A single sample gave rise to the 20 T cell receptor beta chains below, sequenced in a study of CD8+ T cells in alopecia areata. Specified treatment: oral pan-JAK inhibitor, 5-10 mg twice daily. Sequencing relied on a cDNA template that was reverse transcribed from extracted RNA. Repertoires were generated with immunoSEQ multiplex PCR, while TCRdb's copy carries only in-frame clones and drops some. The table shows roughly 170,000 clones, with roughly 61% occurring only once. The specimen was CD8+ T cells sorted from blood, collected at week 24, from a patient treated with tofacitinib. The receptors stem from a human donor with alopecia areata.

Details on this clone: Distinct nucleotide sequences in the sample also encode this CDR3. The V gene is TRBV30, the J gene TRBJ2-7; 9 bases fit TRBD1. Looked up from germline, CDR1 is GTSNPN and CDR2 is SVGIG (reference sequence). After removal of 0 bases from V and 4 bases from J, the junction contained 1 base not matched to a gene. The CDR3 sequence is 13 residues long. The CDR3 is CAWSVGTGYEQYF. CDR3 sequence (DNA): TGTGCCTGGAGTGTAGGGACAGGGTACGAGCAGTACTTC.

This rearrangement joins TRBV6-5 to TRBJ1-5, with 7 bases lining up with TRBD1. The junction had 5 bases not matched to a gene; V was cut back by 2 bases and J by 4 bases. CDR3 length: 15 residues. Germline V gene sequence: CDR1 MNHEY, CDR2 SVGAGI. The DNA of the CDR3 is TGTGCCAGCAGTTACCGACAGGGTTCAAATCAGCCCCAGCATTTT. This translates into CASSYRQGSNQPQHF.

V and J are TRBV5-1 and TRBJ2-4, with D hard to call. Trimming removed 0 bases from V and 1 base from J, with 11 bases in between. In germline, CDR1 is SGHRS, CDR2 YFSETQ. The length of the CDR3 is 16 residues. The CDR3 protein is CASSLDRGLAKNIQYF. In nucleotides, the CDR3 is TGCGCCAGCAGCTTGGATAGAGGTCTGGCCAAAAACATTCAGTACTTC.

This rearrangement joins TRBV7-9 to TRBJ2-3, with TRBD2 identical over 8 bases. Germline lookup yields CDR1 SEHNR and CDR2 FQNEAQ (reference sequence). The trim removed 5 bases at V and 3 bases at J, leaving 10 bases unmatched. The CDR3 sequence is 16 residues long. This CDR3 is CASSENSGGRTDTQYF. The CDR3 DNA sequence: TGTGCCAGCAGCGAGAACTCGGGGGGGCGGACAGATACGCAGTATTTT.

This rearrangement joins TRBV5-6 to TRBJ1-1; D remains unclear. Trimming took 0 bases from V and 8 from J, leaving 17 bases between them. From germline, CDR1 is SGHDT and CDR2 YYEEEE. There are 15 residues in the CDR3. Here the CDR3 reads CASSLGALDPYEAFF. CDR3 nucleotide sequence: TGTGCCAGCAGCTTGGGGGCACTGGACCCTTACGAAGCTTTCTTT.

The J gene is TRBJ2-5, the V gene TRBV7-9, with 8 bases that match TRBD2. CDR1 is SEHNR and CDR2 is FQNEAQ in the germline V gene (reference sequence). V lost 5 bases, J lost 1 base, and 9 bases stayed unmatched. The CDR3 extends over 16 amino acids. This CDR3 reads CASSLTSGATQETQYF. The CDR3 nucleotides are TGTGCCAGCAGCCTAACTAGCGGAGCCACCCAAGAGACCCAGTACTTC.

CDR3 in amino acids: CSVEGGNFSYEQYF. Here the CDR3 DNA reads TGCAGCGTTGAGGGGGGAAACTTCTCCTACGAGCAGTACTTC. The chain has TRBV29-1 and TRBJ2-7, with a possible D match to TRBD2 (6 bases). Trimming pared 3 bases from V and 0 bases from J, leaving 12 bases between. The CDR3 length is 14 residues. Per the germline V gene, CDR1 is SQVTM and CDR2 is ANQGSEA.

J is TRBJ1-5 and V is TRBV6-6; D gene ambiguous. V dropped 1 base and J dropped 0 bases, with 7 bases sitting between them. The CDR3 has 15 amino acids. Germline-derived CDR1 and CDR2 are MNHNY and SVGAGI (reference sequence). This CDR3 reads CASSYLADSNQPQHF. The CDR3 DNA reads as TGTGCCAGCAGTTACTTGGCTGATAGCAATCAGCCCCAGCATTTT.

The chain joins TRBV2 to TRBJ2-4, with D maybe TRBD1 (6 bases). The CDR3 has 14 amino acids. CDR1 and CDR2 (germline): SNHLY, FYNNEI. V lost 6 bases and J lost 2, with 11 bases in between. CDR3 residues: CASRPGVTKNIQYF. The CDR3 DNA follows: TGTGCCAGCAGGCCAGGGGTTACCAAAAACATTCAGTACTTC.

This clone is large in the sample. V and J are TRBV14 and TRBJ2-7, with D possibly being TRBD2 (5 bases). CDR1 is SGHDN, CDR2 FVKESK, per germline. Trimming left V 2 bases short and J 2 bases short, with 10 bases between. The CDR3 totals 14 residues. The CDR3 region is CASSQLSSPYEQYF. The CDR3 DNA is TGTGCCAGCAGCCAACTTTCTAGCCCCTACGAGCAGTACTTC.

This sequence joins TRBV6-1 and TRBJ2-5; 8 nucleotides align to TRBD2. The CDR3 length is 15 residues. V dropped 2 bases and J dropped 4; count of bases not matched to a gene: 6. CDR1 and CDR2 (germline): MNHNS, SASEGT. CDR3 nucleotide sequence: TGTGCCAGCAGTGAATTTGGGGGACTAGGAGAGACCCAGTACTTC. It yields the protein CASSEFGGLGETQYF.

This clone appeared a few times. The chain has TRBV12-5 and TRBJ2-2, with 8 bases identical to TRBD1. CDR3 length equals 16 residues. Trimming cost V 5 bases and J 3 bases; bases outside gene matches: 8. Germline V gene data show CDR1 as LGHNT and CDR2 as FRNRAP. CDR3: CASGAPGGRDTGELFF. The CDR3 DNA reads TGTGCTAGTGGTGCTCCAGGGGGCCGGGACACCGGGGAGCTGTTTTTT.

This clone is a singleton in its sample. The chain recombines TRBV4-1 with TRBJ2-3; TRBD2 matches 8 bases. The CDR3 spans 15 residues. Per the germline V gene, CDR1 is MGHRA and CDR2 is YSYEKL. With 3 bases clipped from V and 4 bases from J, the junction kept 6 bases outside the gene matches. The CDR3 sequence: CASSQSAGGADTQYF. In DNA, the CDR3 is TGCGCCAGCAGCCAGAGCGCGGGGGGTGCAGATACGCAGTATTTT.

V usage is TRBV5-6 and J usage is TRBJ2-7, with 9 bases identical to TRBD1. The V gene end was trimmed by 4 bases and the J gene end by 2 bases; junction bases not matched to a gene: 7. This CDR3 contains 15 residues. Germline lookup yields CDR1 SGHDT and CDR2 YYEEEE. CDR3 loop: CASSTGTGRTYEQYF. The CDR3 bases are TGTGCCAGCAGCACCGGGACAGGGAGAACCTACGAGCAGTACTTC.

This chain links TRBV19 with TRBJ1-5; D remains ambiguous. Germline CDR1 reads LNHDA; CDR2 reads SQIVND (reference sequence). V lost 2 bases, J lost 1 base, and 9 bases lay in between. The CDR3 extends over 15 amino acids. The chain's CDR3 is CASSITGRSNQPQHF. As DNA, the CDR3 is TGTGCCAGTAGTATAACCGGACGAAGCAATCAGCCCCAGCATTTT.

The chain combines TRBV13 with TRBJ2-1; D may match TRBD1 or TRBD2 (5 bases each). Looked up from germline, CDR1 is PRHDT and CDR2 is FYEKMQ (reference sequence). The V and J ends lost 5 bases and 3 bases respectively, with 17 bases between them. The CDR3 has 16 amino acids. The CDR3 reads CASSVEGHRGYNEQFF. The CDR3 coding sequence is TGTGCCAGCAGCGTCGAGGGGCACCGGGGCTACAATGAGCAGTTCTTC.

V is TRBV30 and J is TRBJ1-1; TRBD1 is a possible D gene (6 bases). The CDR3 consists of 11 residues. Germline V gene data show CDR1 as GTSNPN and CDR2 as SVGIG (reference sequence). The V and J ends lost 8 bases and 8 bases respectively, with 15 bases between them. The CDR3 bases are TGTGCCGCCTCGCCTGACAGGGAAGCTTTCTTT. Protein product: CAASPDREAFF.

The V call is TRBV6-1, the J call TRBJ2-7; D remains ambiguous. V was trimmed by 4 bases and J by 3 bases, leaving 7 bases between them. CDR3 length equals 12 residues. Germline CDR1 and CDR2: MNHNS and SASEGT. CDR3 loop: CASSAGLYEQYF. The CDR3 DNA follows: TGTGCCAGCAGTGCCGGCCTCTACGAGCAGTACTTC.

This clone was counted once. It may be a read error: a sequence one base away is much more abundant. Other DNA sequences in this specimen translate into the identical CDR3. The chain has TRBV7-9 and TRBJ2-3; perhaps TRBD1 as D (5 bases). CDR1 and CDR2 from the germline V gene are SEHNR and FQNEAQ (reference sequence). The CDR3 covers 14 residues. Trimming removed 4 bases from V and 0 bases from J, with 8 bases in between. CDR3 region: CASSSDRSTDTQYF. The CDR3 coding sequence is TGTGCCAGCAGCTCAGACAGAAGCACAGATACGCAGTATTTT.

The chain uses TRBV18 and TRBJ2-1; D gene ambiguous. Germline V gene lookup returns CDR1 KGHSH and CDR2 LQKENI. Trimming stripped 0 bases from V and 5 bases from J, with 11 bases between. The CDR3 is 15 residues long. The CDR3 coding sequence is TGTGCCAGCTCACCACCTGGGCAGGCAGACAATGAGCAGTTCTTC. This encodes CASSPPGQADNEQFF.